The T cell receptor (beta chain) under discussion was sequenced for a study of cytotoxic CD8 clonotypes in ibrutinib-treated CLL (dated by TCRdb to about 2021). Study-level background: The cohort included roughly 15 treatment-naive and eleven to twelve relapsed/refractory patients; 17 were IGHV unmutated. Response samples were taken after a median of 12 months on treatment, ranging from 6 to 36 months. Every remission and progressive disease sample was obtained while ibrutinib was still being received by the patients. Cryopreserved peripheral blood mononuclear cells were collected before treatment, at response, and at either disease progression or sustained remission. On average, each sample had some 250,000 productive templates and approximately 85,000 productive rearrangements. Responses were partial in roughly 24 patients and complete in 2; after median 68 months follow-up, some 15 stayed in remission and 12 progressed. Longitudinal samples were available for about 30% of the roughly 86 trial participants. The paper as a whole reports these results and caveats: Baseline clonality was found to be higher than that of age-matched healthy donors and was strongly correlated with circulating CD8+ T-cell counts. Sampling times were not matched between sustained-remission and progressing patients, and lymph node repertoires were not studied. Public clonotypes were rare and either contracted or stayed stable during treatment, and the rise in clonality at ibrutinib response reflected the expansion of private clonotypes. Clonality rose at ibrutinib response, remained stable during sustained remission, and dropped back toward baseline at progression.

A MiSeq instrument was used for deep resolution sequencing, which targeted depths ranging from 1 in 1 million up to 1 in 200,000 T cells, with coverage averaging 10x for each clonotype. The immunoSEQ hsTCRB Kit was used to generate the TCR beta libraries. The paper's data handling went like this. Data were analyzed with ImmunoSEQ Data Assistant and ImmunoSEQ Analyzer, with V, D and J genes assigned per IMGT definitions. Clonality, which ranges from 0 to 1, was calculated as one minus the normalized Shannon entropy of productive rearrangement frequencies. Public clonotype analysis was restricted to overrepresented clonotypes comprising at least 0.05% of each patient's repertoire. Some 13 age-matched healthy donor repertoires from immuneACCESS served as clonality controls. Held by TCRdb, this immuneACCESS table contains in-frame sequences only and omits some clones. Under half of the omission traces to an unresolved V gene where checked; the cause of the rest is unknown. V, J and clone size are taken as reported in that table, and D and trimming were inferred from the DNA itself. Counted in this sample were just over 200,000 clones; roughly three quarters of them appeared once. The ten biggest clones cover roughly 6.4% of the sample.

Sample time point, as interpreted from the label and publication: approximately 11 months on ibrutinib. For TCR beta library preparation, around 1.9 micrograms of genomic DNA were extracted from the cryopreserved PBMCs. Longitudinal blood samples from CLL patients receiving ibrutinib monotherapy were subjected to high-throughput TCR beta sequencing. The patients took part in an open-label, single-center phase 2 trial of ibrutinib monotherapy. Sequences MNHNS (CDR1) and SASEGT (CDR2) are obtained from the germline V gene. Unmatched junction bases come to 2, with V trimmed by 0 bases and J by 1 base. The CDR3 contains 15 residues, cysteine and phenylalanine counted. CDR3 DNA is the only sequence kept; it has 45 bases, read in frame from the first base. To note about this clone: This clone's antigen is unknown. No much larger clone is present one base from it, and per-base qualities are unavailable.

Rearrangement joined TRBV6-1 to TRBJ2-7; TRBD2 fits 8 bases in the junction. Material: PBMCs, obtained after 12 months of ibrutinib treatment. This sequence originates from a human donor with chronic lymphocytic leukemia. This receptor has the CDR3 CASSEARLASYEQYF. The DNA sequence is TGTGCCAGCAGTGAAGCTCGACTAGCGTCCTACGAGCAGTACTTC.